This T cell receptor beta chain stems from a study of T cell repertoires in cytomegalovirus infection. Study results and caveats: The response measured ex vivo was dominated by TCR beta clonotypes (HLA-C-restricted and CMV-specific).

Concerning this clonotype: Antigen: not known.

TCRdb analysed the reads with MiXCR anew, one entry per CDR3 protein. The sample contains 900,000 to 950,000 distinct CDR3 sequences, approximately 31% of which appear only once. The V gene end was trimmed by 8 bases and the J gene end by 7 bases; junction bases not matched to a gene: 8. Germline-derived CDR1 and CDR2 are WSHSY and SAAADI. CDR3 size: 13 residues. The V call is TRBV10-2, the J call TRBJ2-1; 7 bases line up with TRBD2. The TCR sequence derives from a human donor in good health (CMV status not recorded). Some clones in this sample may be carry-over from other donors' samples. Here the sequenced sample was cultured CD8+ T cells from PBMCs, taken from culture after CMV antigen stimulation. In nucleotides, the CDR3 is TGCGCCAGCCTAAAGCGGGGATCGAATGAGCAGTTCTTC. Amino acid sequence: CASLKRGSNEQFF.